This T cell receptor (beta chain) was documented in a study of breast tumors, draining lymph nodes, adjacent tissues. This clonotype was seen ten or more times. A much larger clone lies one base from this, so it may be a read error. This CDR3 fails to terminate in the conserved phenylalanine or tryptophan, so it likely reflects a read error. Each CDR3 protein gets one entry after TCRdb re-called the multiplex PCR reads with MiXCR. The sample has around 150,000 distinct CDR3 sequences, around a third seen once; the top ten hold about 2.3%. Samples came from axillary lymph nodes draining the breast cancer. CDR1 MRHNA and CDR2 SNTAGT come from the germline V gene. The V and J ends lost 10 bases and 0 bases, in that order; junction bases with no gene match: 5. This CDR3 contains 14 residues.

Material for sequencing was axillary lymph node tissue. The source is a female donor with breast cancer. Some clones in this sample may be carry-over from other donors' samples. The chain joins TRBV6-4 to TRBJ2-3, with 9 bases lining up with TRBD2. Here the CDR3 reads CATSGGSSTDTQYL. The DNA of the CDR3 is TGTGCCACCAGCGGGGGGAGTAGCACAGATACGCAGTATCTT.